Given below is one T cell receptor (beta chain) in context. Its specificity is unknown. Repertoires were generated with immunoSEQ multiplex PCR, while TCRdb's copy carries only in-frame clones and drops some. The sample comprises some 94,000 clones, around 83% of which are singletons, and over 20% rests with the top ten. This record comes from a study of radiotherapy plus CTLA-4 blockade in lung cancer. Study at large: Objective responses arose in around a sixth of patients, and about 32% experienced disease control.

Findings of the study overall: Following radiotherapy plus ipilimumab, tumor-derived TCR clones expanded in the blood. Interferon-beta, together with early blood T cell clone dynamics, reportedly best predicted response.

The CDR3 is 15 residues long. In germline, CDR1 is SGHAT, CDR2 FQNNGV. V lost 0 bases to trimming and J lost 8 bases; unmatched junction nucleotides: 7. The source is a human donor with non-small cell lung cancer that progressed on radiotherapy plus ipilimumab. Specimen: peripheral blood, collected from a patient treated with radiotherapy plus ipilimumab. The chain links TRBV11-2 to TRBJ2-1, with 7 bases fitting TRBD2. DNA for the CDR3: TGTGCCAGCAGCTTAGATCGAGGGGCGGGAGATGAGCAGTTCTTC. Protein sequence: CASSLDRGAGDEQFF.